Each of the 17 T cell receptor beta chains below was sequenced from the same sample in a study of spatial heterogeneity in lung cancer (dated 2019 in TCRdb). Their antigens are not known. Libraries came from 5' RACE. For sequencing, a NextSeq 500 was employed. TCRdb reran the public reads through fastp at Q25 and MiXCR, keeping productive beta chains. Under each unique CDR3 protein, matching rows form one entry showing the most common genes and DNA. The sample profile shows more than 7,500 distinct CDR3 sequences; approximately 8% of them were found once. Around 25% of the sample belongs to the ten largest clones. The time point label, read with the paper, signifies: sample taken at primary tumor resection. What the authors observed across the whole study: A correlation was observed between the number of expanded intratumoral alpha and beta TCRs and the tumor nonsynonymous mutation count.

Sequences were derived from lung tumor tissue, sampled at surgery. Every receptor here comes from a male donor with early-stage non-small cell lung cancer.

This clonotype was counted many times. The chain joins TRBV6-6 to TRBJ1-2; maybe TRBD1 (6 bases). Germline CDR1 and CDR2: MNHNY and SVGAGI (reference sequence). Trimming left V 6 bases short and J 4 bases short, with 18 bases between. The CDR3 consists of 15 residues. CDR3 nucleotide sequence: TGTGCCAGCAGCCTTACCCAGGACAGTCTCTATGGCTACACCTTC. Protein: CASSLTQDSLYGYTF.

The table lists this clonotype with many counts. The rearrangement joins TRBV7-9 to TRBJ2-3; D is undetermined. This CDR3 region has 11 residues. Germline V lookup: CDR1 SEHNR, CDR2 FQNEAQ (reference sequence). Trimming stripped 1 base from V and 8 bases from J, with 4 bases between. Here the CDR3 reads CASSLGSTQYF. CDR3 in DNA: TGTGCCAGCAGCTTAGGTTCTACGCAGTATTTT.

This clonotype came up many times. Its ends do not fully match the called genes, so a read error is possible. The rearrangement uses TRBV7-7 and TRBJ2-7; 12 bases map to TRBD2. This CDR3 is built from 14 residues. Per the germline V gene, CDR1 is SSHAT and CDR2 is FNYEAQ (reference sequence). The CDR3: CASSLGLAGSEQYF. The CDR3 DNA follows: TGTGCTAGCAGCCTCGGACTAGCGGGAAGTGAGCAGTACTTC.

The chain uses TRBV10-3 and TRBJ2-7; the D is unclear. Germline CDR1 and CDR2: ENHRY and SYGVKD. Between the trimmed V and J ends, which lost 3 bases and 0 bases, there was a span of 3 bases. The CDR3 totals 12 residues. CDR3 sequence (DNA): TGTGCCATCAGTGACTACTCCTACGAGCAGTACTTC. Amino acids: CAISDYSYEQYF.

This clonotype was seen repeatedly, ten times or more. The chain uses TRBV5-1 and TRBJ2-3, with 12 bases matching TRBD2. The germline V gene encodes CDR1 SGHRS and CDR2 YFSETQ. The trim removed 4 bases at V and 4 bases at J, leaving 7 bases unmatched. This CDR3 has 16 residues. The CDR3 coding sequence is TGCGCCAGCAGCAACCCGACTAGCGGGAGAGCAGATACGCAGTATTTT. This translates into CASSNPTSGRADTQYF.

The chain combines TRBV7-8 with TRBJ2-7; D might be TRBD2 (6 bases). Trimming left V 4 bases short and J 3 bases short, with 7 bases between. Germline V lookup: CDR1 SGHVS, CDR2 FQNEAQ. The CDR3 runs to 12 residues. CDR3 region: CASSYGGYEQYF. Written as DNA, the CDR3 is TGTGCCAGCAGCTACGGGGGCTACGAGCAGTACTTC. The complete variable domain, with remaining parts taken from reference TRBV7-8 and TRBJ2-7, reads GAGVSQSPRYKVAKRGQDVALRCDPISGHVSLFWYQQALGQGPEFLTYFQNEAQLDKSGLPSDRFFAERPEGSVSTLKIQRTQQEDSAVYLCASSYGGYEQYFGPGTRLTVT.

This clonotype was detected ten times or more. The chain uses TRBV9 and TRBJ2-1; D not certain. Germline-derived CDR1 and CDR2 are SGDLS and YYNGEE. The CDR3 spans 15 residues. Trimming took 4 bases from V and 0 from J, leaving 11 bases between them. For the CDR3, the DNA is TGTGCCAGCAGCCCCCCCCCCAGCTCCTACAATGAGCAGTTCTTC. Amino acids: CASSPPPSSYNEQFF.

The V and J genes are TRBV9 and TRBJ2-2, with D uncertain. CDR3 length: 13 amino acids. The germline V gene encodes CDR1 SGDLS and CDR2 YYNGEE. V was shortened by 7 bases and J by 2 bases, with 9 bases between the two germline ends. CDR3 bases: TGTGCCAGCGGGATTCTAAACACCGGGGAGCTGTTTTTT. Its translation: CASGILNTGELFF.

This clonotype was detected ten times or more. CDR3 bases: TGTGCCAGCAGTGACGGTAATGAAAAACTGTTTTTT. Its translation is CASSDGNEKLFF. The chain uses TRBV6-1 and TRBJ1-4; D gene uncertain. The CDR3 consists of 12 residues. Germline V lookup: CDR1 MNHNS, CDR2 SASEGT. V gave up 3 bases and J gave up 4 bases, with 3 bases separating them.

This clonotype is medium-sized (0.01 to 0.1%) by share. The chain joins TRBV27 to TRBJ2-5, with 8 bases aligning to TRBD2. V shed 4 bases, J shed 4 bases, and the junction held 5 bases outside the gene matches. The germline V gene encodes CDR1 MNHEY and CDR2 SMNVEV (reference sequence). This CDR3 contains 14 residues. The CDR3 DNA reads as TGTGCCAGCAGTTCCCTAGCGGGTGGAGAGACCCAGTACTTC. This encodes CASSSLAGGETQYF.

This clonotype counts as medium-sized. The rearrangement joins TRBV29-1 to TRBJ2-3, with D uncertain. Trimming took off 4 bases at V and 0 bases at J, with 8 bases between the two ends. The germline V gene encodes CDR1 SQVTM and CDR2 ANQGSEA. The CDR3 is made up of 13 amino acids. CDR3 DNA sequence: TGCAGCGTTGTAATCTGGAGCACAGATACGCAGTATTTT. The encoded protein is CSVVIWSTDTQYF.

This clonotype was observed a handful of times. The J gene is TRBJ1-4, the V gene TRBV2; D not certain. V was pared by 6 bases and J by 11 bases, with 16 bases between. The germline CDR1 and CDR2 sequences are SNHLY and FYNNEI. The CDR3 consists of 13 residues. CDR3: CASSRSSPGKLFF. The CDR3 DNA sequence: TGTGCCAGCAGCAGGAGCAGTCCGGGCAAACTGTTTTTT. Complete variable domain (other parts from reference TRBV2 and TRBJ1-4): EPEVTQTPSHQVTQMGQEVILRCVPISNHLYFYWYRQILGQKVEFLVSFYNNEISEKSEIFDDQFSVERPDGSNFTLKIRSTKLEDSAMYFCASSRSSPGKLFFGSGTQLSVL.

By share of the sample, this clonotype is medium-sized. The chain uses TRBV12-3 or TRBV12-4 and TRBJ1-5; 8 nucleotides match TRBD1. With 6 bases clipped from V and 3 bases from J, the junction kept 7 bases outside the gene matches. The CDR3 is 15 residues long. DNA for the CDR3: TGTGCCAGCAGGTTGACAGGGGATGTCAATCAGCCCCAGCATTTT. Translation: CASRLTGDVNQPQHF.

By frequency in the sample, this clonotype is medium-sized. The chain combines TRBV29-1 with TRBJ1-3, with 8 bases aligning to TRBD1. The length of the CDR3 is 14 residues. V was pared by 3 bases and J by 3 bases, with 4 bases of the junction left unmatched. The germline V gene has CDR1 SQVTM and CDR2 ANQGSEA. The CDR3 reads CSVEQGAVGNTIYF. CDR3 coding DNA: TGCAGCGTTGAGCAGGGGGCCGTTGGAAACACCATATATTTT.

The genes are TRBV28 and TRBJ2-7; D is uncertain. The CDR3 is made up of 11 amino acids. V was shortened by 6 bases and J by 5 bases, with 8 bases between the two germline ends. Germline CDR1 MDHEN, CDR2 SYDVKM. The DNA of the CDR3 is TGTGCCAGCAGCTTTTTTAACGAGCAGTACTTC. It specifies CASSFFNEQYF.

In this sample, this clonotype is medium-sized. V is TRBV7-8 and J is TRBJ2-7, with D perhaps being TRBD1 or TRBD2 (6 bases each). The germline V gene encodes CDR1 SGHVS and CDR2 FQNEAQ. There are 14 residues in the CDR3. V shed 6 bases and J shed 9 bases, with 21 bases lying between them. DNA of the CDR3: TGTGCCAGCAGTTCTAACAGGGCTTCGGGGGTGCAGTACTTC. Protein product: CASSSNRASGVQYF.

This chain links TRBV3-1 with TRBJ1-1; D may be TRBD1 (5 bases). Germline CDR1 is LGHDT and CDR2 is YNNKEL (reference sequence). This CDR3 is built from 13 residues. V was cut by 4 bases and J by 5 bases, with 11 bases left in between. The CDR3 DNA reads TGTGCCAGCAGCCTGGAAAGGGGTACTGAAGCTTTCTTT. This codes for CASSLERGTEAFF.